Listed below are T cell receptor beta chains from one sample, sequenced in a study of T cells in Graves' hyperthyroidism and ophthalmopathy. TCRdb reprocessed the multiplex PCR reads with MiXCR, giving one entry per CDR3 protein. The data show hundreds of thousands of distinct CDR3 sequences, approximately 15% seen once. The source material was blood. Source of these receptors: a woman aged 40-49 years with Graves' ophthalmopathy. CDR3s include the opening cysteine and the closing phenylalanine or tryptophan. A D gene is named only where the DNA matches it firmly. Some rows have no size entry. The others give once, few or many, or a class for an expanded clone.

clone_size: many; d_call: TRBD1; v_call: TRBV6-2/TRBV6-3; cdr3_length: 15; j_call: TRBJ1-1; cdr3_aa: CASNTPGQLNTEAFF; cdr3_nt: TGTGCCAGCAATACGCCGGGACAGTTGAACACTGAAGCTTTCTTT
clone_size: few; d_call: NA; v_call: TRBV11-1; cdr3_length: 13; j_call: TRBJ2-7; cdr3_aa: CASSQLRRYEQYF; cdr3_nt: TGTGCCAGCAGCCAGCTCCGGAGGTACGAGCAGTACTTC
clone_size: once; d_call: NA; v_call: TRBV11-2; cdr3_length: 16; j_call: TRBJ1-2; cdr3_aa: CASSLGSGAAGRGYTF; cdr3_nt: TGTGCCAGCAGCTTAGGAAGCGGGGCCGCCGGGAGGGGCTACACCTTC
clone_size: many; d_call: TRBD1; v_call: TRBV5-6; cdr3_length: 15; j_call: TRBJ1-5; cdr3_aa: CASSVRQGEVQPQHF; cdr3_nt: TGTGCCAGCAGCGTAAGACAGGGGGAGGTTCAGCCCCAGCATTTT
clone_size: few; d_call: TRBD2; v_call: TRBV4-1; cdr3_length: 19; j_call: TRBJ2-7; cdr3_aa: CASSQRVLAGGPGDYEQYF; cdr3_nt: TGCGCCAGCAGCCAAAGAGTACTAGCGGGAGGGCCGGGAGACTACGAGCAGTACTTC
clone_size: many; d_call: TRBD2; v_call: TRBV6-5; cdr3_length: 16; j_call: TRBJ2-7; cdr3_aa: CASSLSGTSVYYEQYF; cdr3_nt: TGTGCCAGCTCTCTATCCGGGACTAGCGTATACTACGAGCAGTACTTC
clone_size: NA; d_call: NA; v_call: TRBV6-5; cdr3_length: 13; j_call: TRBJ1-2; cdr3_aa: CASSYDTFYGYTF; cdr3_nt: TGTGCCAGCAGTTACGACACCTTCTATGGCTACACCTTC
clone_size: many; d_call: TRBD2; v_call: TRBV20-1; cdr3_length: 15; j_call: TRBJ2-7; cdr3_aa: CSARDGGSGTYEQYF; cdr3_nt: TGCAGTGCTAGAGATGGTGGTAGCGGGACCTACGAGCAGTACTTC
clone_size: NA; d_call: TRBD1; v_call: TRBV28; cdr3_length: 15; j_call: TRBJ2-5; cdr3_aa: CASSDRDREGETQYF; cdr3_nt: TGTGCCAGCAGTGACCGGGACAGGGAGGGAGAGACCCAGTACTTC
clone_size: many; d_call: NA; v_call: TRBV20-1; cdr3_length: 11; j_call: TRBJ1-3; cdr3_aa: CSARDTNTIYF; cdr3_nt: TGCAGTGCTAGAGATACCAACACCATATATTTT
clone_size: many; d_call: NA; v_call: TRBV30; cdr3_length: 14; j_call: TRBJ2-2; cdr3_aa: CAWSAGLGTGELFF; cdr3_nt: TGTGCCTGGAGTGCCGGGCTAGGCACCGGGGAGCTGTTTTTT
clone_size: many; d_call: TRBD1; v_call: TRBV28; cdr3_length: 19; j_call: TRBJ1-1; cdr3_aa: CASSSRHFKPQGGNTEAFF; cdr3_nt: TGTGCCAGCAGTTCCCGGCATTTTAAACCCCAGGGGGGGAACACTGAAGCTTTCTTT
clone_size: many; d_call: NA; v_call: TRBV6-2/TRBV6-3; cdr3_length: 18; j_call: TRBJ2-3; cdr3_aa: CASSYSLTYRESTDTQYF; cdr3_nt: TGTGCCAGCAGTTACTCCTTGACCTACAGGGAAAGCACAGATACGCAGTATTTT
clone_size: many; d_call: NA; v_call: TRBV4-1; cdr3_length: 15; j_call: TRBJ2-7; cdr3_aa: CASSQEGASAYEQYF; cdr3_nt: TGCGCCAGCAGCCAAGAAGGGGCTAGCGCCTACGAGCAGTACTTC
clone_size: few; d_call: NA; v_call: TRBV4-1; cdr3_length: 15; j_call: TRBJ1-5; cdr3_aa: CASSQFRDSNQPQHF; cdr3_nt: TGCGCCAGCAGCCAATTCCGGGATAGCAATCAGCCCCAGCATTTT
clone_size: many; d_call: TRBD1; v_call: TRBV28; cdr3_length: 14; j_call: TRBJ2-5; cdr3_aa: CANGRTGIRETQYF; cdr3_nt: TGTGCCAACGGACGGACAGGGATCAGAGAGACCCAGTACTTC
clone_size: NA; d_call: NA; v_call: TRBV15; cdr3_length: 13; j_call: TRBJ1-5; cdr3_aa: CATSRNRYQPQHF; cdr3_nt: TGTGCCACCAGCAGAAACCGTTATCAGCCCCAGCATTTT
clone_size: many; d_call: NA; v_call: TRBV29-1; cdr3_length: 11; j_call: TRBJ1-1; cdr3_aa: CSAVGVAEAFF; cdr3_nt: TGCAGCGCCGTGGGGGTCGCTGAAGCTTTCTTT
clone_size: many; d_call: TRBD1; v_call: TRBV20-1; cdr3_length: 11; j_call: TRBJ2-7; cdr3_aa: CSAGTGFEQYF; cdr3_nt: TGCAGTGCCGGGACAGGGTTCGAGCAGTACTTC
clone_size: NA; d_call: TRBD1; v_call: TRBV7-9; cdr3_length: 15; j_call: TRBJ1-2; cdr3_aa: CASSLVPGTGDGYTF; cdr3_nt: TGTGCCAGCAGCTTAGTTCCGGGGACAGGGGACGGCTACACCTTC
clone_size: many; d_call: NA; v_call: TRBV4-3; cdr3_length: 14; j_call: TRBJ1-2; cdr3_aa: CASSQDWGGYGYTF; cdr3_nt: TGCGCCAGCAGCCAAGACTGGGGGGGCTATGGCTACACCTTC
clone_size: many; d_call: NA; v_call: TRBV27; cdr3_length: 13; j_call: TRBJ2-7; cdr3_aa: CASSKANSYEQYF; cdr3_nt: TGTGCCAGCAGTAAGGCCAACTCCTACGAGCAGTACTTC
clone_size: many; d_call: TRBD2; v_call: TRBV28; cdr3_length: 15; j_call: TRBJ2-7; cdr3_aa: CASSSPTSGWGEQYF; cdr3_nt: TGTGCCAGCAGTTCCCCTACTAGCGGGTGGGGGGAGCAGTACTTC
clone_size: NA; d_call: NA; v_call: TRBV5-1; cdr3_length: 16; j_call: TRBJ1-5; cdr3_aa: CASSFLGFRVSQPQHF; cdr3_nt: TGCGCCAGCAGCTTTTTGGGGTTTCGGGTGAGTCAGCCCCAGCATTTT
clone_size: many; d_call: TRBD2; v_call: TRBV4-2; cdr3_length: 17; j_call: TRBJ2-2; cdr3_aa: CASSQGRTRKDTGELFF; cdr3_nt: TGTGCCAGCAGCCAAGGGAGGACTAGAAAGGACACCGGGGAGCTGTTTTTT
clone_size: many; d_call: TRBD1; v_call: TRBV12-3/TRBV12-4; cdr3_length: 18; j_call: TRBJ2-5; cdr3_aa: CASSPWTGGAGTQETQYF; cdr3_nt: TGTGCCAGCAGCCCTTGGACAGGGGGCGCGGGGACCCAAGAGACCCAGTACTTC
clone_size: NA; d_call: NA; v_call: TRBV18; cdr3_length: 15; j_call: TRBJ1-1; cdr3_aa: CASSPLGGWGTEAFF; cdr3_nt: TGTGCCAGCTCACCGCTTGGGGGTTGGGGCACTGAAGCTTTCTTT
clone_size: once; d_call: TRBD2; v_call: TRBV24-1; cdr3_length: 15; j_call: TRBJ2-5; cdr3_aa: CATATSGRPGETQYF; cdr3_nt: TGTGCCACCGCGACTAGCGGGAGGCCGGGGGAGACCCAGTACTTC
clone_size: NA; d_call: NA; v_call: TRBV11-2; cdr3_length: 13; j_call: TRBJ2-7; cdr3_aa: CASGLGTTYEQYF; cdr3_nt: TGTGCCAGCGGACTTGGAACAACCTACGAGCAGTACTTC
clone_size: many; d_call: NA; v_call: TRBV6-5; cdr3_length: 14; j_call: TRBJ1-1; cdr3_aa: CASSYSWVGTEAFF; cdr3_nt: TGTGCCAGCAGTTACTCATGGGTTGGGACTGAAGCTTTCTTT
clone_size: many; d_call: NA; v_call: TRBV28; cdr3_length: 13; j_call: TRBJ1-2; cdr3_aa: CASSRSNNYGYTF; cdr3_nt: TGTGCCAGCAGTCGGTCTAATAACTATGGCTACACCTTC
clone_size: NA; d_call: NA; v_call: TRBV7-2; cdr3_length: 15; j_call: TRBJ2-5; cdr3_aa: CASSLVYRGGETQYF; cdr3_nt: TGTGCCAGCAGCTTAGTCTACAGGGGGGGAGAGACCCAGTACTTC
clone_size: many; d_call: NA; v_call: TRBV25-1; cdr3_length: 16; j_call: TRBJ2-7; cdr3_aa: CPQEMRGFSGGYEQYF; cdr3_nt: TGTCCCCAAGAAATGAGGGGCTTTAGCGGAGGCTACGAGCAGTACTTC
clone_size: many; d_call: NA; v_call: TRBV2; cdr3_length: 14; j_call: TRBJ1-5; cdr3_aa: CASRGSGSNQPQHF; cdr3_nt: TGTGCCAGCAGGGGGTCCGGTAGCAATCAGCCCCAGCATTTT
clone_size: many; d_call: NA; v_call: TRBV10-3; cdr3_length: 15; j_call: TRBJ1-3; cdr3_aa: CAISRDINSGNTIYF; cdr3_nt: TGTGCCATCAGCCGGGACATAAACTCTGGAAACACCATATATTTT
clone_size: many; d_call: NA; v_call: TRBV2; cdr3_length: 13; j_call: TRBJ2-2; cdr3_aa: CASSVRLAGELFF; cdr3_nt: TGTGCCAGCAGTGTCCGACTAGCCGGGGAGCTGTTTTTT
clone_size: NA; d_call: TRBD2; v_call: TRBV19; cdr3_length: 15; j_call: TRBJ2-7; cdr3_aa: CARQALAGFSYEQYF; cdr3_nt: TGTGCCAGACAGGCACTAGCGGGTTTCTCCTACGAGCAGTACTTC
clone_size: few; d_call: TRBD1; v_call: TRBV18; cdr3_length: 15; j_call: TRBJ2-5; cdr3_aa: CASSPRTGDAETQYF; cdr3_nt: TGTGCCAGCTCACCGCGGACAGGGGATGCGGAGACCCAGTACTTC
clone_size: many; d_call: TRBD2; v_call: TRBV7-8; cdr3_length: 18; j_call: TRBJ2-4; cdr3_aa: CASSQFPPSGRGGNIQYF; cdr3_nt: TGTGCCAGCAGCCAGTTTCCCCCTAGCGGGAGGGGAGGGAACATTCAGTACTTC
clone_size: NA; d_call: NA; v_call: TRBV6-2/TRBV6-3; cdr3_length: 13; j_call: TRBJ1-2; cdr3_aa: CASSYKHVYGYTF; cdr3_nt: TGTGCCAGCAGTTATAAACACGTCTATGGCTACACCTTC
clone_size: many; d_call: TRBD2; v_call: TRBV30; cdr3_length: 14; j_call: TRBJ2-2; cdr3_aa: CAWSWTSGTGELFF; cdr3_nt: TGTGCCTGGAGTTGGACTAGCGGGACCGGGGAGCTGTTTTTT